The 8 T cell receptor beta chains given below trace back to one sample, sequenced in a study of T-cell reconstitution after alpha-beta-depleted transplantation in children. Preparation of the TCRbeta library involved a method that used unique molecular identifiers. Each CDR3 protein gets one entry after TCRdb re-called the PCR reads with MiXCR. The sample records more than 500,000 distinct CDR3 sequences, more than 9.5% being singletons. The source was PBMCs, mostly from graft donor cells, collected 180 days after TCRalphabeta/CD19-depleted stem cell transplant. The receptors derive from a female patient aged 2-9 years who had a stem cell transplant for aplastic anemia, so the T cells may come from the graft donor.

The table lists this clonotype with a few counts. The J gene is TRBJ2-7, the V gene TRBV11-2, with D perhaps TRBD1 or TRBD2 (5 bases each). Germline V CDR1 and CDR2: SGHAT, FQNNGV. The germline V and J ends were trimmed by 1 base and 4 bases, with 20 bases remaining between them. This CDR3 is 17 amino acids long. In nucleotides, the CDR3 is TGTGCCAGCAGCTTAGGTTTGTCCGGGACGGCTCTGTACGAGCAGTACGTC. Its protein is CASSLGLSGTALYEQYV.

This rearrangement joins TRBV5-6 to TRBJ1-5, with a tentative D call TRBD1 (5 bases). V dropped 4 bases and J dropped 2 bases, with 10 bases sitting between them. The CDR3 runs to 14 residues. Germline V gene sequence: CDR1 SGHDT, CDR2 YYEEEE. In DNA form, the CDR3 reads TGTGCCAGCAGCAGGGGCCGGGGCAATCAGCCCCAGCATTTT. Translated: CASSRGRGNQPQHF.

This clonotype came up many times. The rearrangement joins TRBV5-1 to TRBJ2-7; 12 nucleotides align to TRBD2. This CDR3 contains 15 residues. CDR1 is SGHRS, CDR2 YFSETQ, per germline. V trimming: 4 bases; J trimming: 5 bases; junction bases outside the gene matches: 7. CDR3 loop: CASSPRTSGINEQYF. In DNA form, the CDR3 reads TGCGCCAGCAGCCCCCGGACTAGCGGGATAAACGAGCAGTACTTC.

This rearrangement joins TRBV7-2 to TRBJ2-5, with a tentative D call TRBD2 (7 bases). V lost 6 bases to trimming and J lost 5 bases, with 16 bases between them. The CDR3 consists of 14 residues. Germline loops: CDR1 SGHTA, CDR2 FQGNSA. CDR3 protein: CASSGRGARETQYF. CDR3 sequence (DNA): TGTGCCAGCAGTGGCCGGGGGGCGAGGGAGACCCAGTACTTC.

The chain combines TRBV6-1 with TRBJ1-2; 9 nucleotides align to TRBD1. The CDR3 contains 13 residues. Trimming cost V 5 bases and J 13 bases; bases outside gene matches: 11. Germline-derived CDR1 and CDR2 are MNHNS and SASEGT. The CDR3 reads CASSPHNRGQGTF. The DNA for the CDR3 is TGTGCCAGCAGTCCACACAACAGGGGGCAGGGCACCTTC.

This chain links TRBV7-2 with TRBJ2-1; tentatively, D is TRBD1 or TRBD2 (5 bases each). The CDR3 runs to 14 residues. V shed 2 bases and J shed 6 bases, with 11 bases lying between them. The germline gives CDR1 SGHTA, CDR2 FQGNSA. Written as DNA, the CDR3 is TGTGCCAGCAGCTTATTGGGACCTCGCAATGAGCAGTTCTTC. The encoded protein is CASSLLGPRNEQFF.

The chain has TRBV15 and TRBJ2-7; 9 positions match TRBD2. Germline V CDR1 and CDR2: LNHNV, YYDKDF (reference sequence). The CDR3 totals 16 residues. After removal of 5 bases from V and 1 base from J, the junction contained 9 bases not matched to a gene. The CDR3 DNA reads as TGTGCCACCAGCTCCTGGGGGCTAGCGGGATCCTACGAGCAGTACTTC. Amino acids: CATSSWGLAGSYEQYF.

The CDR3 spells CASSPSRGSTDTQYF. CDR3 coding DNA: TGTGCCAGCAGTCCCTCCAGGGGTAGCACAGATACGCAGTATTTT. This chain connects TRBV6-2 or TRBV6-3 to TRBJ2-3; perhaps TRBD1 as D (6 bases). The CDR3 contains 15 residues. Germline V gene lookup returns CDR1 MNHEY and CDR2 SVGEGT. V lost 5 bases and J lost 0, with 12 bases in between.